The 8 T cell receptor beta chains reported below all come from one sample, sequenced in a study of blood T cell repertoires in COVID-19 (dated by TCRdb to 2018 to 2021). Libraries were prepared through the immunoSEQ multiplex PCR assay. TCRdb re-hosts the immuneACCESS table, in-frame sequences only. Its copies lack some clones; in the studies checked, an unresolved V gene accounts for under half of them, and the cause for the rest is not known. In all, the sample holds around 85,000 clones, and roughly 89% of those were seen once. The ten largest clones take up under 1.5% of the sample. Sequencing used PBMCs or T cells enriched from blood (not recorded which). The receptors shown here come from a woman in her fifties or sixties with acute COVID-19.

The chain couples TRBV4-2 to TRBJ1-4, with D possibly matching TRBD1 (5 bases). This CDR3 comprises 16 residues. V was pared by 4 bases and J by 6 bases, with 18 bases between. Germline CDR1 LGHNA, CDR2 YNFKEQ. DNA for the CDR3: TGTGCCAGCAGCCCCTCCGGAGGGGCGAGAGATGAAAAACTGTTTTTT. It yields the protein CASSPSGGARDEKLFF.

This rearrangement joins TRBV29-1 to TRBJ2-2, with 7 bases fitting TRBD1. This CDR3 spans 13 amino acids. V gave up 6 bases and J gave up 6 bases; unmatched junction bases: 7. CDR1 is SQVTM and CDR2 is ANQGSEA in the germline V gene. The CDR3 DNA follows: TGCAGCGTGAGGGCGACAGGGCCCGGGGAGCTGTTTTTT. It encodes CSVRATGPGELFF.

This clone was seen only once. The chain recombines TRBV3-1 (or the pseudogene TRBV3-2) with TRBJ2-1; 12 bases are a match to TRBD2. The CDR3 has 15 residues. CDR1 is LGHDT and CDR2 is YNNKEL in the germline V gene (reference sequence). Germline trimming cut 1 base from V and 6 bases from J; bases unmatched to any gene: 1. CDR3 protein: CASSQGTSGTNEQFF. The CDR3 region has the DNA TGTGCCAGCAGCCAAGGGACTAGCGGGACCAATGAGCAGTTCTTC.

The chain links TRBV3-1 (or the pseudogene TRBV3-2) to TRBJ2-3; possibly TRBD2 for D (6 bases). The V gene lost 0 bases and the J gene lost 5 bases, with 18 bases spanning the gap. CDR1 and CDR2 from the germline V gene are LGHDT and YNNKEL (reference sequence). The CDR3 sequence is 17 residues long. The chain's CDR3 is CASSQDIVRDGGDTQYF. In DNA form, the CDR3 reads TGTGCCAGCAGCCAAGATATAGTGCGGGATGGGGGAGATACGCAGTATTTT.

The chain carries TRBV6-5 and TRBJ1-4; 9 bases match TRBD1. This CDR3 contains 12 residues. Germline V gene data show CDR1 as MNHEY and CDR2 as SVGAGI. The junction had 4 bases not matched to a gene; V was cut back by 7 bases and J by 10 bases. CDR3 bases: TGTGCCAGCACCCTACAGGGGGCAAAACTGTTTTTT. This translates into CASTLQGAKLFF.

J is TRBJ1-1 and V is TRBV12-3 or TRBV12-4; a weak D match, TRBD1 (5 bases). The V end lost 9 bases, the J end lost 5 bases, and 10 bases lay between the germline ends. CDR3 length equals 11 residues. CDR3 DNA sequence: TGTGCCAGTACGAAGGGGACTGAAGCTTTCTTT. Its protein is CASTKGTEAFF.

The CDR3 sequence: CASTLLRTTYEQYF. DNA for the CDR3: TGTGCCAGCACCCTACTCCGGACAACTTACGAGCAGTACTTC. The V call is TRBV6-5, the J call TRBJ2-7; possibly TRBD1 for D (5 bases). The germline CDR1 and CDR2 sequences are MNHEY and SVGAGI. Trimming stripped 7 bases from V and 4 bases from J, with 17 bases between. This CDR3 spans 14 amino acids.

The CDR3 bases are TGCAGCGTGTCAGACAGGATCAATCAGCCCCAGCATTTT. This translates into CSVSDRINQPQHF. The J gene is TRBJ1-5, the V gene TRBV29-1; tentative D call: TRBD1 (6 bases). Germline V gene sequence: CDR1 SQVTM, CDR2 ANQGSEA. The CDR3 covers 13 residues. Trimming pared 6 bases from V and 3 bases from J, leaving 12 bases between.